The 24 T cell receptor beta chains presented below share a single source sample, sequenced in a study of cytomegalovirus exposure and HLA in healthy donors. 13 Jbeta primers and 60 Vbeta primers were used for the PCR. Sequenced by immunoSEQ multiplex PCR; TCRdb stores in-frame clones only, minus some. The sample consists of 150,000 to 200,000 clones, more than 60% of them appearing once. Sequencing was performed on PBMCs. The source is a woman in her twenties or thirties in good health and CMV-seropositive.

The V gene is TRBV14, the J gene TRBJ2-7; weak D call: TRBD1 (5 bases). Looked up from germline, CDR1 is SGHDN and CDR2 is FVKESK. The CDR3 runs to 12 residues. Trimming removed 4 bases at V and 4 bases at J, with 8 bases between. The CDR3, as DNA: TGTGCCAGCAGCCCGGCAGGGTACGAGCAGTACTTC. This encodes CASSPAGYEQYF.

V is TRBV12-5 and J is TRBJ2-7; the match to TRBD2 covers 7 bases. The CDR3 has 11 residues. With 4 bases clipped from V and 6 bases from J, the junction kept 0 bases outside the gene matches. Germline V gives CDR1 LGHNT, CDR2 FRNRAP. This chain's CDR3 is CASGSSGEQYF. CDR3 DNA: TGTGCTAGTGGTTCTAGCGGCGAGCAGTACTTC.

This chain uses TRBV6-4 with TRBJ2-2; 7 nucleotides align to TRBD1. CDR1 and CDR2 (germline): MRHNA, SNTAGT. The CDR3 extends over 15 amino acids. Trimming took 4 bases from V and 0 from J; bases not matched to a gene: 2. The DNA of the CDR3 is TGTGCCAGCAGTGCCCAGGGGGCGAACACCGGGGAGCTGTTTTTT. It translates to CASSAQGANTGELFF.

This chain uses TRBV9 with TRBJ2-1; TRBD2 might be the D (5 bases). This CDR3 comprises 15 residues. Germline V gene lookup returns CDR1 SGDLS and CDR2 YYNGEE. Trimming left V 3 bases short and J 6 bases short, with 16 bases between. CDR3 region: CASSAPQGLRNEQFF. The CDR3 DNA reads as TGTGCCAGCAGCGCCCCCCAAGGACTGCGCAATGAGCAGTTCTTC.

The gene calls are TRBV5-8 and TRBJ2-1, with a possible D match to TRBD1 (8 bases). CDR1 is SGHTS and CDR2 is YDEGEE in the germline V gene. V was pared by 7 bases and J by 7 bases, with 21 bases between. The CDR3 totals 15 residues. CDR3 coding DNA: TGTGCCAGCCCGGGGGGCAGGGGGCTTAGAAATGAGCAGTTCTTC. This encodes CASPGGRGLRNEQFF.

The chain combines TRBV5-5 with TRBJ1-2; 7 nucleotides agree with TRBD1. The CDR3 has 14 amino acids. V lost 1 base and J lost 7; bases outside the gene matches: 7. Germline lookup yields CDR1 SGHKS and CDR2 YYEKEE (reference sequence). The CDR3 bases are TGTGCCAGCAGCTTGTCACAGGGGATGTCTGGCTACACCTTC. This gives the protein CASSLSQGMSGYTF.

The rearrangement links TRBV6-6 to TRBJ1-1; TRBD1 matches at 8 bases. The CDR3 contains 14 residues. Germline-derived CDR1 and CDR2 are MNHNY and SVGAGI (reference sequence). The J segment lost 5 bases and the V segment lost 6 bases, leaving 8 bases of the junction unmatched. CDR3 in amino acids: CASSSGQGATEAFF. CDR3 sequence (DNA): TGTGCCAGCAGCTCCGGGCAGGGGGCGACTGAAGCTTTCTTT.

This chain connects TRBV7-4 to TRBJ1-5, with D possibly being TRBD1 (5 bases). Per germline, CDR1 SGHVT and CDR2 SQSDAQ. With 5 bases removed from V and 5 bases from J, the gap between germline ends came to 13 bases. This CDR3 spans 14 amino acids. The CDR3 reads CASSPLEGHQPQHF. CDR3 coding DNA: TGTGCCAGCAGCCCCCTGGAGGGGCATCAGCCCCAGCATTTT.

The chain joins TRBV28 to TRBJ1-5; no clear D. The V end lost 1 base, the J end lost 2 bases, and 9 bases lay between the germline ends. This CDR3 region has 15 residues. Germline V gives CDR1 MDHEN, CDR2 SYDVKM. This CDR3 is CASSLYGEGNQPQHF. The CDR3 DNA follows: TGTGCCAGCAGTTTATATGGGGAGGGCAATCAGCCCCAGCATTTT.

The V call is TRBV7-2, the J call TRBJ2-7, with 9 bases fitting TRBD2. The CDR3 contains 13 residues. Per germline, CDR1 SGHTA and CDR2 FQGNSA. V gave up 4 bases and J gave up 4 bases; unmatched junction bases: 2. Here the CDR3 DNA reads TGTGCCAGCAGCTCCACTAGCGGGTACGAGCAGTACTTC. It yields the protein CASSSTSGYEQYF.

In this sample, this clone turned up once. The CDR3: CASSRQGATGELFF. The DNA for the CDR3 is TGTGCCAGCAGTCGACAGGGGGCCACCGGGGAGCTGTTTTTT. This chain links TRBV6-5 with TRBJ2-2, with 10 bases identical to TRBD1. CDR1 is MNHEY and CDR2 is SVGAGI in the germline V gene. CDR3 length equals 14 residues. The V and J ends lost 5 bases and 4 bases, in that order; junction bases with no gene match: 1.

The genes are TRBV6-4 and TRBJ1-1, with 10 bases lining up with TRBD1. Unmatched junction bases numbered 6, after V lost 10 bases and J lost 4 bases. Germline assignment: CDR1 MRHNA and CDR2 SNTAGT. There are 13 residues in the CDR3. Written as DNA, the CDR3 is TGTGCCAACACACGGACAGGGGGCACTGAAGCTTTCTTT. Its translation is CANTRTGGTEAFF.

Only a few counts were recorded for this clone. V usage is TRBV5-1 and J usage is TRBJ1-1; 8 bases match TRBD1. The CDR3 spans 15 residues. Germline assignment: CDR1 SGHRS and CDR2 YFSETQ. V lost 4 bases to trimming and J lost 4 bases; unmatched junction nucleotides: 9. The DNA for the CDR3 is TGCGCCAGCAGCCCCATCGGACAGGGAGGCACTGAAGCTTTCTTT. It yields the protein CASSPIGQGGTEAFF.

Points on this clone: The junction shows a germline mismatch at one end, possibly a read error. The chain carries TRBV7-2 and TRBJ2-7, with 8 bases matching TRBD2. Per the germline V gene, CDR1 is SGHTA and CDR2 is FQGNSA. CDR3 length equals 12 residues. This CDR3 reads CASSSLAAPENF. The CDR3 DNA is TGTGCCAGCAGCTCACTAGCGGCTCCTGAGAACTTC.

The V gene is TRBV6-4, the J gene TRBJ1-1; 7 bases align to TRBD1. This CDR3 is built from 12 residues. V shed 10 bases, J shed 7 bases, and the junction held 9 bases outside the gene matches. Germline V CDR1 and CDR2: MRHNA, SNTAGT. The CDR3 coding sequence is TGTGCCACCCAGGGGGAGTACGGTGAAGCTTTCTTT. Protein: CATQGEYGEAFF.

The chain carries TRBV19 and TRBJ1-1, with D uncertain. Germline V gene lookup returns CDR1 LNHDA and CDR2 SQIVND (reference sequence). CDR3 length: 15 residues. Trimming pared 6 bases from V and 4 bases from J, leaving 18 bases between. The CDR3 here is CASRPRSLEGTEAFF. The CDR3, as DNA: TGTGCCAGTAGACCTAGGAGTCTGGAAGGCACTGAAGCTTTCTTT.

The chain carries TRBV6-6 and TRBJ2-1, with a weak D call TRBD2 (6 bases). The CDR3 is 15 amino acids. Germline CDR1 reads MNHNY; CDR2 reads SVGAGI (reference sequence). The V gene lost 2 bases and the J gene lost 9 bases, with 17 bases spanning the gap. CDR3 DNA sequence: TGTGCCAGCAGTTACGGCCTAGCGAGTGGGGGTGAGCAGTTCTTC. Its protein product is CASSYGLASGGEQFF.

V is TRBV2 and J is TRBJ1-1; D not certain. The CDR3 has 15 residues. Trimming removed 2 bases from V and 1 base from J, with 11 bases in between. Germline V gene data show CDR1 as SNHLY and CDR2 as FYNNEI. CDR3 nucleotide sequence: TGTGCCAGCAGTGAATTGGGCCCAGCGAACACTGAAGCTTTCTTT. This sequence encodes CASSELGPANTEAFF.

V usage is TRBV9 and J usage is TRBJ2-1; 9 positions agree with TRBD2. CDR1 SGDLS and CDR2 YYNGEE come from the germline V gene. The CDR3 extends over 17 amino acids. Trimming took 3 bases from V and 4 from J; bases not matched to a gene: 11. The CDR3 sequence is CASSGLSSGSGYNEQFF. The CDR3 nucleotides read TGTGCCAGCAGCGGACTGAGTAGCGGGAGTGGGTACAATGAGCAGTTCTTC.

This clone was seen a handful of times. The chain links TRBV6-5 to TRBJ2-2; 7 bases line up with TRBD2. Germline V gene lookup returns CDR1 MNHEY and CDR2 SVGAGI. Unmatched junction bases numbered 2, after V lost 0 bases and J lost 1 base. The length of the CDR3 is 16 residues. The CDR3 loop reads CASSYSSGMNTGELFF. DNA of the CDR3: TGTGCCAGCAGTTACTCCAGCGGGATGAACACCGGGGAGCTGTTTTTT.

The V and J genes are TRBV7-2 and TRBJ1-3, with D unclear. Germline loops: CDR1 SGHTA, CDR2 FQGNSA. The CDR3 is 14 residues long. V dropped 3 bases and J dropped 3 bases, with 9 bases sitting between them. The CDR3 bases are TGTGCCAGCAGCTTGGTCGGGGATGGAAACACCATATATTTT. It codes for CASSLVGDGNTIYF. Drawing the rest from reference TRBV7-2 and TRBJ1-3, the complete variable domain is GAGVSQSPSNKVTEKGKDVELRCDPISGHTALYWYRQSLGQGLEFLIYFQGNSAPDKSGLPSDRFSAERTGGSVSTLTIQRTQQEDSAVYLCASSLVGDGNTIYFGEGSWLTVV.

The chain has TRBV27 and TRBJ2-7; 10 bases map to TRBD1. The J segment lost 0 bases and the V segment lost 2 bases, leaving 7 bases of the junction unmatched. CDR1 MNHEY and CDR2 SMNVEV come from the germline V gene (reference sequence). The CDR3 has 17 amino acids. Here the CDR3 reads CASSLRRDRGPSYEQYF. For the CDR3, the DNA is TGTGCCAGCAGTTTACGGAGGGACAGGGGTCCCTCCTACGAGCAGTACTTC.

The V and J genes are TRBV28 and TRBJ2-3, with 7 positions matching TRBD2. Germline CDR1 and CDR2: MDHEN and SYDVKM. The V gene end was trimmed by 3 bases and the J gene end by 4 bases; junction bases not matched to a gene: 4. The CDR3 length is 14 residues. CDR3 bases: TGTGCCAGCAGTTTGGGGGGGTCTGCAGATACGCAGTATTTT. Protein: CASSLGGSADTQYF.

The chain couples TRBV5-4 to TRBJ2-5, with 7 bases matching TRBD2. J lost 1 base, V lost 4 bases, and 1 base had no gene match. CDR1 and CDR2 from the germline V gene are SGHNT and YYREEE (reference sequence). The CDR3 is 13 amino acids. This CDR3 is CASSGGGQETQYF. The DNA of the CDR3 is TGTGCCAGCAGCGGGGGGGGCCAAGAGACCCAGTACTTC.